The 20 T cell receptor beta chains in this list originate from one sample, sequenced in a study of blood T cells in healthy people across ages. It was with a sample-barcoded 5' primer and a J-beta primer mix that a second PCR of about 7 to 12 cycles was run. TCRdb used MiXCR to reprocess the 5' RACE reads, holding one entry per CDR3 protein. Of about 590,000 distinct CDR3 sequences in the sample, about 30% were seen once. Material for sequencing was blood. These receptors came from a woman older than 75 in good health.

This clonotype appeared a few times. Germline is not matched at one junction end, which may reflect a read error. V is TRBV7-8 and J is TRBJ2-7; either TRBD1 or TRBD2 may supply D (5 bases each). There are 14 residues in the CDR3. The germline gives CDR1 SGHVS, CDR2 FQNEAQ. The DNA for the CDR3 is TGTGCCAGCAACTTAGAGGGGAGCTCCTACGAGCAGTACTTC. This sequence encodes CASNLEGSSYEQYF.

There are a few counts of this clonotype. CDR3 coding DNA: TGCGCCAGCACGCGGGGCTCGGGGGAGACCCAGTACTTC. Protein sequence: CASTRGSGETQYF. V is TRBV5-1 and J is TRBJ2-5, with D possibly matching TRBD2 (6 bases). The length of the CDR3 is 13 residues. Germline CDR1 SGHRS, CDR2 YFSETQ. Between the trimmed V and J ends, which lost 6 bases and 5 bases, there was a span of 14 bases.

As to this clonotype: Being one base from a much bigger clone, this may be a read error. This chain joins TRBV5-1 and TRBJ2-2; 9 positions match TRBD1. This CDR3 spans 14 amino acids. Per the germline V gene, CDR1 is SGHRS and CDR2 is YFSETQ. The CDR3 coding sequence is TGCGCCAGCAGCACCGGACAGGGGACCGGGGAGCGGTTTTTT. Translating gives CASSTGQGTGERFF. Full variable domain (rest looked up from reference TRBV5-1 and TRBJ2-2): KAGVTQTPRYLIKTRGQQVTLSCSPISGHRSVSWYQQTPGQGLQFLFEYFSETQRNKGNFPGRFSGRQFSNSRSEMNVSTLELGDSALYLCASSTGQGTGERFFGEGSRLTVL.

This clonotype was seen at least ten times. The chain uses TRBV5-1 and TRBJ2-2; D possibly corresponds to TRBD1 (5 bases). Germline CDR1 reads SGHRS; CDR2 reads YFSETQ. The CDR3 is made up of 13 amino acids. With 4 bases removed from V and 5 bases from J, the gap between germline ends came to 9 bases. The CDR3 DNA reads TGCGCCAGCAGCCTCCAGGGAACCGGGGAGCTGTTTTTT. Translating it yields CASSLQGTGELFF.

This clonotype was seen repeatedly, ten times or more. The chain is built from TRBV2 and TRBJ2-7; D is uncertain. The CDR3 is made up of 12 amino acids. Trimming removed 4 bases from V and 3 bases from J, with 7 bases in between. Germline V lookup: CDR1 SNHLY, CDR2 FYNNEI. The CDR3 DNA sequence: TGTGCCAGCAGTGTAATATACTACGAGCAGTACTTC. This sequence encodes CASSVIYYEQYF.

J is TRBJ2-5 and V is TRBV15, with 7 nucleotides matching TRBD2. CDR3 length: 19 residues. The V gene end was trimmed by 0 bases and the J gene end by 11 bases; junction bases not matched to a gene: 24. CDR1 is LNHNV and CDR2 is YYDKDF in the germline V gene (reference sequence). CDR3 nucleotides: TGTGCCACCAGCAGAGATGCCCCCACCTCGACTAGCTGGCTCTATGAGCAGTACTTC. Encoded protein: CATSRDAPTSTSWLYEQYF.

The chain carries TRBV5-1 and TRBJ1-1; D is perhaps TRBD1 (5 bases). The germline CDR1 and CDR2 sequences are SGHRS and YFSETQ. This CDR3 is 15 amino acids long. The V gene lost 1 base and the J gene lost 5 bases, with 15 bases spanning the gap. The CDR3 nucleotides read TGCGCCAGCAGCTTGAATGTGGCCGGGGGAACTGAAGCTTTCTTT. This sequence encodes CASSLNVAGGTEAFF.

This clonotype was seen repeatedly, ten times or more. The rearrangement links TRBV5-1 to TRBJ1-2; D is possibly TRBD1 (6 bases). Trimming removed 2 bases at V and 8 bases at J, with 13 bases between. CDR1 and CDR2 (germline): SGHRS, YFSETQ. This CDR3 has 13 amino acids. Here the CDR3 reads CASSLQGLMGYTF. DNA of the CDR3: TGCGCCAGCAGCTTACAGGGCTTAATGGGCTACACCTTC.

The table lists this clonotype with many counts. The chain has TRBV9 and TRBJ2-7, with D perhaps given as TRBD1 or TRBD2 (5 bases each). Germline-derived CDR1 and CDR2 are SGDLS and YYNGEE. V shed 2 bases and J shed 2 bases, with 11 bases lying between them. This CDR3 contains 14 residues. The CDR3 spells CASSVGPNPYEQYF. Here the CDR3 DNA reads TGTGCCAGCAGCGTGGGACCTAACCCCTACGAGCAGTACTTC. Looking up the rest from reference TRBV9 and TRBJ2-7 gives the full variable domain: DSGVTQTPKHLITATGQRVTLRCSPRSGDLSVYWYQQSLDQGLQFLIQYYNGEERAKGNILERFSAQQFPDLHSELNLSSLELGDSALYFCASSVGPNPYEQYFGPGTRLTVT.

The V and J genes are TRBV7-9 and TRBJ2-3; the match to TRBD2 covers 10 bases. This CDR3 spans 17 amino acids. Trimming cost V 5 bases and J 1 base; bases outside gene matches: 9. CDR1 and CDR2 (germline): SEHNR, FQNEAQ (reference sequence). In DNA form, the CDR3 reads TGTGCCAGCAGCCAGTGGGCTACTAGCGGGGGCACAGATACGCAGTATTTT. Encoded protein: CASSQWATSGGTDTQYF.

This clonotype came up many times. The chain combines TRBV2 with TRBJ1-2; D not certain. V was cut by 2 bases and J by 8 bases, with 9 bases left in between. This CDR3 has 12 residues. Germline V gene data show CDR1 as SNHLY and CDR2 as FYNNEI. The CDR3 DNA is TGTGCCAGCAGTGAAAACCGGAGGGGCTACACCTTC. As protein: CASSENRRGYTF.

This clonotype was recorded at least ten times. This chain links TRBV6-1 with TRBJ1-1; perhaps TRBD1 as D (5 bases). Germline-derived CDR1 and CDR2 are MNHNS and SASEGT. This CDR3 is 13 amino acids long. Trimming stripped 1 base from V and 7 bases from J, with 10 bases between. The CDR3 nucleotides read TGTGCCAGCAGTGAAGTACGACAGAGTGAAGCTTTCTTT. It specifies CASSEVRQSEAFF.

This chain links TRBV7-9 with TRBJ1-2, with TRBD1 matching over 10 bases. This CDR3 has 20 amino acids. Per germline, CDR1 SEHNR and CDR2 FQNEAQ (reference sequence). Trimming took 2 bases from V and 2 from J; bases not matched to a gene: 17. CDR3 bases: TGTGCCAGCAGCTTACCCCGACAGGGGGCCGAGAAGGCGGGGAACTATGGCTACACCTTC. It yields the protein CASSLPRQGAEKAGNYGYTF.

This clonotype was detected a few times. With a much larger clone just one base away, this may be a read error. V usage is TRBV6-5 and J usage is TRBJ2-5; 7 nucleotides agree with TRBD1. Germline CDR1 is MNHEY and CDR2 is SVGAGI. V lost 5 bases and J lost 11; bases outside the gene matches: 14. This CDR3 is built from 14 residues. The CDR3 protein is CASSPGQIYNEQYF. The CDR3 nucleotides are TGTGCCAGCAGTCCGGGACAGATATACAATGAGCAGTACTTC.

J is TRBJ1-1 and V is TRBV7-2, with no clear D. V was shortened by 5 bases and J by 1 base, with 11 bases between the two germline ends. The CDR3 is 14 residues long. Looked up from germline, CDR1 is SGHTA and CDR2 is FQGNSA. The CDR3 nucleotides are TGTGCCAGCAGCCCCTGGAGGACGAACACTGAAGCTTTCTTT. This translates into CASSPWRTNTEAFF.

The chain couples TRBV20-1 to TRBJ2-3, with D perhaps assigned TRBD1 or TRBD2 (5 bases each). Germline V CDR1 and CDR2: DFQATT, SNEGSKA (reference sequence). The length of the CDR3 is 15 residues. Trimming took 6 bases from V and 7 from J, leaving 23 bases between them. CDR3 sequence reads: CSAPRDPKGSNTQYF. The CDR3 DNA sequence: TGCAGTGCCCCTAGGGACCCTAAGGGGAGCAATACGCAGTATTTT.

In the case of this clonotype: This may be a read error: a much more frequent sequence differs by one nucleotide. The rearrangement links TRBV5-1 to TRBJ2-1, with 11 bases matching TRBD2. Germline V CDR1 and CDR2: SGHRS, YFSETQ. CDR3 length equals 15 residues. In DNA form, the CDR3 reads TGCGCCAGCAGCCCGGGACTAGCGGATTACAATGATCAGTTCTTC. This translates into CASSPGLADYNDQFF. The full variable domain, its missing parts supplied by reference TRBV5-1 and TRBJ2-1, is KAGVTQTPRYLIKTRGQQVTLSCSPISGHRSVSWYQQTPGQGLQFLFEYFSETQRNKGNFPGRFSGRQFSNSRSEMNVSTLELGDSALYLCASSPGLADYNDQFFGPGTRLTVL.

V is TRBV7-6 and J is TRBJ1-6; a weak D match, TRBD1 (5 bases). CDR1 is SGHVS and CDR2 is FNYEAQ in the germline V gene. With 1 base removed from V and 6 bases from J, the gap between germline ends came to 10 bases. The CDR3 length is 15 residues. The CDR3 is CASSLDRRGNSPLHF. For the CDR3, the DNA is TGTGCCAGCAGCTTAGATCGAAGGGGTAATTCACCCCTCCACTTT.

This clonotype appeared a few times. The rearrangement joins TRBV6-2 or TRBV6-3 to TRBJ2-5; the D gene is possibly TRBD2 (6 bases). The CDR3 runs 15 residues. CDR1 and CDR2 (germline): MNHEY, SVGEGT. V lost 5 bases and J 7 bases, leaving 20 bases between the germline ends. This CDR3 reads CASSHPGTSGWTQYF. The CDR3 coding sequence is TGTGCCAGCAGTCATCCCGGGACTTCCGGTTGGACCCAGTACTTC.

The chain links TRBV20-1 to TRBJ2-4, with 7 bases lining up with TRBD1. The end of the DNA fits TRBJ2-7 better, so the J call may be wrong. Germline CDR1 DFQATT, CDR2 SNEGSKA (reference sequence). The length of the CDR3 is 13 residues. This chain's CDR3 is CSASHDRDYEQYF. The CDR3 DNA reads as TGCAGTGCTAGCCATGACAGGGATTACGAGCAGTACTTC.